The T cell receptor beta chain under discussion was sequenced for a study of OX40 agonist ivuxolimab in advanced cancers. TCRdb keeps only in-frame clones here, not all; method: immunoSEQ multiplex PCR. The sample has roughly 75,000 clones; roughly nine tenths are singletons. V was trimmed by 10 bases and J by 0 bases, leaving 13 bases between them. The CDR3 consists of 14 residues. Germline CDR1 and CDR2: SNHLY and FYNNEI. The gene calls are TRBV2 and TRBJ1-5, with a tentative D call TRBD1 (6 bases). Sequenced here: CD4+ or CD8+ T cells sorted from blood, sampled in a trial of the OX40 agonist ivuxolimab. The sequence was obtained from an adult with an advanced solid tumor such as melanoma, head and neck, liver or kidney cancer. The CDR3 region has the DNA TGTGCCACCCGGGACATCAATAGCAATCAGCCCCAGCATTTT. It codes for CATRDINSNQPQHF.